This T cell receptor (beta chain) was identified during a study of technical replicates of blood from a few donors. Method: immunoSEQ multiplex PCR; TCRdb's copy keeps in-frame clones and lacks some. The sample gives around 65,000 clones, 88% of which show up once; roughly 4.8% is in the top ten. The CDR3 covers 14 residues. Germline V gene data show CDR1 as LNHDA and CDR2 as SQIVND (reference sequence). Trimming removed 6 bases from V and 2 bases from J, with 11 bases in between. Sequencing was carried out using PBMCs. V is TRBV19 and J is TRBJ1-3, with D perhaps matching TRBD1 (6 bases). The sequence was collected from a human donor in good health. Some clones in this sample may be carry-over from other donors' samples. CDR3 amino acids: CASRQGMTGNTIYF. The CDR3, as DNA: TGTGCCAGTAGGCAGGGGATGACTGGAAACACCATATATTTT.